This is a list of T cell receptor beta chains from one sample in a study of blood T cells in healthy people across ages. A single record per CDR3 protein comes from TCRdb applying MiXCR to the 5' RACE reads. Of around 1,000,000 distinct CDR3 sequences in the sample, less than 45% were seen once. The sequenced sample was blood. These receptors all come from a man aged 18 to 29 in good health. Both conserved end residues are part of each CDR3. Each record gives: V gene, CDR3 protein.

V: TRBV7-8; CDR3: CASSLTGTGLTEAFF
V: TRBV5-1; CDR3: CASSLGEGTDTQYF
V: TRBV18; CDR3: CAGSPGQLNTEAFF
V: TRBV7-2; CDR3: CASSLDGAQNTEAFF
V: TRBV20-1; CDR3: CSAQQGSYTEAFF
V: TRBV20-1; CDR3: CSAARDSLTAPLSTDTQYF
V: TRBV9; CDR3: CASSVGPSQETQYF
V: TRBV20-1; CDR3: CSASPSGGAPYEQYF
V: TRBV20-1; CDR3: CSARTRGYGYTF
V: TRBV5-1; CDR3: CASGLGPDPGANVLTF
V: TRBV7-9; CDR3: CASSSGTYSDEQFF
V: TRBV7-9; CDR3: CASSLGHFEHNEQYF
V: TRBV6-2/TRBV6-3; CDR3: CASSYSRQHYSSYEQYF
V: TRBV12-3/TRBV12-4; CDR3: CASSSTRTSTDTQYF
V: TRBV6-5; CDR3: CASSYLTGVGTEAFF
V: TRBV25-1; CDR3: CASTQGTANSYNSPLHF
V: TRBV28; CDR3: CASKLGRRAYNEQFF
V: TRBV11-2; CDR3: CASSLARTSVSWDTQYF
V: TRBV25-1; CDR3: CATSAGSNQPRHF
V: TRBV7-2; CDR3: CASSLPGGSTDTQYF
V: TRBV7-2; CDR3: CASSLALLYRGAYNEQYF
V: TRBV7-2; CDR3: CAGSPMGGCEQFF
V: TRBV7-2; CDR3: CASSLDSTGTQYF
V: TRBV9; CDR3: CASSMTGTYNEQYF
V: TRBV4-3; CDR3: CASSQGAGAGNTIYF
V: TRBV7-9; CDR3: CASSLRVKNTEAFF
V: TRBV28; CDR3: CASSLTSWQAYIYSNQPQHF
V: TRBV4-3; CDR3: CASSQDAASSYNEQFF
V: TRBV29-1; CDR3: CSVGENSNQPQHF
V: TRBV28; CDR3: CASSPGLRNTIYF
V: TRBV15; CDR3: CATSARRQETQYF
V: TRBV10-3; CDR3: CAISEGVAYEQYF
V: TRBV6-2/TRBV6-3; CDR3: CASRMAGSSYEQYF
V: TRBV12-5; CDR3: CASGLVLAGTDTQYF
V: TRBV6-5; CDR3: CASSIKRGGITDTQYF
V: TRBV20-1; CDR3: CSASRSGNEQYF
V: TRBV7-8; CDR3: CASSPQAAHTGQYF
V: TRBV20-1; CDR3: CSASTGVDEQFF
V: TRBV20-1; CDR3: CSARNIVTNEKLFF
V: TRBV5-1; CDR3: CASSTGQGSHTEAFF
V: TRBV3-1; CDR3: CASSQGVSTGTNYGYTF
V: TRBV28; CDR3: CASSSAAGGPYEQFF
V: TRBV20-1; CDR3: CSAPDRGRGKLFF
V: TRBV11-2; CDR3: CASSLDTGARTGELFF